These 9 T cell receptor beta chains share one sample of origin, sequenced in a study of control samples from healthy donors and cancer patients. The assay was immunoSEQ multiplex PCR, and TCRdb's table has in-frame clones only and misses some. The sample lists fewer than 200,000 clones, approximately 92% seen once, with roughly 4.3% in the top ten. Sequenced sample: blood. Source of these receptors: a woman in her sixties in good health.

This sequence joins TRBV9 and TRBJ2-2, with D perhaps TRBD2 (6 bases). This CDR3 is 14 amino acids long. Looked up from germline, CDR1 is SGDLS and CDR2 is YYNGEE. V was cut by 4 bases and J by 10 bases, with 17 bases left in between. CDR3 protein: CASSTLVGGEELFF. CDR3 sequence (DNA): TGTGCCAGCAGCACCCTCGTGGGGGGTGAGGAGCTGTTTTTT.

The chain couples TRBV3-1 (or the pseudogene TRBV3-2) to TRBJ1-6; tentatively, D is TRBD1 (5 bases). The V end was cut by 1 base, the J end by 10 bases, with 17 bases between. CDR1 is LGHDT, CDR2 YNNKEL, per germline (reference sequence). The CDR3 extends over 16 amino acids. As DNA, the CDR3 is TGTGCCAGCAGCCAAGGTCCCCCGACAGAGGGCTCACCCCTCCACTTT. Its protein is CASSQGPPTEGSPLHF.

The chain combines TRBV29-1 with TRBJ1-1; D remains unclear. The V end lost 4 bases, the J end lost 2 bases, and 11 bases lay between the germline ends. CDR3 length: 13 residues. Germline V gives CDR1 SQVTM, CDR2 ANQGSEA. CDR3 DNA: TGCAGCGTTGTCCCCGGGATTAACACTGAAGCTTTCTTT. Residues: CSVVPGINTEAFF.

The genes are TRBV3-1 (or the pseudogene TRBV3-2) and TRBJ1-2; D not certain. Per germline, CDR1 LGHDT and CDR2 YNNKEL (reference sequence). Trimming stripped 2 bases from V and 0 bases from J, with 10 bases between. There are 15 residues in the CDR3. The CDR3 DNA follows: TGTGCCAGCAGCCAAAAAAGAATGGCTAACTATGGCTACACCTTC. Protein sequence: CASSQKRMANYGYTF.

The gene calls are TRBV9 and TRBJ1-2; perhaps TRBD1 as D (6 bases). The V end was cut by 2 bases, the J end by 3 bases, with 14 bases between. The CDR3 sequence is 15 residues long. Looked up from germline, CDR1 is SGDLS and CDR2 is YYNGEE. The CDR3 sequence is CASSVGGDTYYGYTF. CDR3 DNA sequence: TGTGCCAGCAGCGTTGGGGGGGACACTTACTATGGCTACACCTTC.

This rearrangement joins TRBV5-6 to TRBJ1-2; the D is unclear. The germline V gene encodes CDR1 SGHDT and CDR2 YYEEEE. The CDR3 sequence is 15 residues long. The V gene lost 5 bases and the J gene lost 0 bases, with 14 bases spanning the gap. This chain's CDR3 is CASRDVLATNYGYTF. The CDR3 coding sequence is TGTGCCAGCAGGGACGTCCTCGCTACTAACTATGGCTACACCTTC.

The J gene is TRBJ1-1, the V gene TRBV5-6; weak D call: TRBD1 (6 bases). The germline V gene encodes CDR1 SGHDT and CDR2 YYEEEE. V lost 4 bases and J lost 4, with 26 bases in between. This CDR3 comprises 18 residues. The CDR3 reads CASSPLPGQKDFFTEAFF. For the CDR3, the DNA is TGTGCCAGCAGCCCCCTCCCCGGACAGAAGGATTTTTTCACTGAAGCTTTCTTT.

This clone was recorded only once. This sequence joins TRBV5-4 and TRBJ1-5; D gene uncertain. V lost 1 base and J lost 4, with 9 bases in between. The germline CDR1 and CDR2 sequences are SGHNT and YYREEE (reference sequence). This CDR3 region has 14 residues. CDR3 coding DNA: TGTGCCAGCAGCTTGTCGCCAACTAATCAGCCCCAGCATTTT. As protein: CASSLSPTNQPQHF.

The chain recombines TRBV19 with TRBJ2-1; 10 bases map to TRBD2. The CDR3 has 14 amino acids. Germline CDR1 LNHDA, CDR2 SQIVND (reference sequence). J was trimmed by 10 bases and V by 3 bases; bases with no gene match: 6. The CDR3 region is CASSMLAGVKEQFF. Written as DNA, the CDR3 is TGTGCCAGTAGTATGCTAGCGGGGGTGAAAGAGCAGTTCTTC.